This entry concerns a single T cell receptor beta chain. Libraries were prepared by immunoSEQ multiplex PCR; TCRdb keeps only in-frame clonotypes and omits some of them. The data hold 330,000 or so clones, with approximately 90% observed a single time. The data stem from a study of blood T cell repertoires in COVID-19. The specimen was peripheral blood. This TCR was sampled from a woman aged 55-70 years with COVID-19, enrolled during active disease.

CDR3 coding DNA: TGTGCCAGCAGCTTAGCCGGGCGGGTCAATCAGCCCCAGCATTTT. Residues: CASSLAGRVNQPQHF. This rearrangement joins TRBV7-2 to TRBJ1-5, with D uncertain. Germline values: CDR1 SGHTA, CDR2 FQGNSA. Trimming stripped 0 bases from V and 3 bases from J, with 9 bases between. The CDR3 extends over 15 amino acids.